The 4 T cell receptor beta chains reported below all come from one sample, sequenced in a study of Ad26.COV2.S vaccination and SARS-CoV-2 variants. Treatment reported: about 20 received Ad26.COV2.S at low or high dose, single or two shots; a few received placebo; per-sample allocation not given. Repertoires come from day 63 after the first vaccine or placebo injection. Some clones are missing from TCRdb's copy, which holds only in-frame ones; the method was immunoSEQ multiplex PCR. Among about 350,000 clones listed, approximately 84% were seen once. This sample comprised peripheral blood, obtained in a trial of Ad26.COV2.S vaccine versus placebo. The receptors were sampled from a person aged 18 to 65 who received the Ad26.COV2.S COVID-19 vaccine or a placebo.

The J gene is TRBJ2-1, the V gene TRBV4-1, with D maybe TRBD2 (5 bases). Trimming took 2 bases from V and 9 from J, leaving 8 bases between them. This CDR3 has 12 amino acids. CDR1 is MGHRA, CDR2 YSYEKL, per germline. In nucleotides, the CDR3 is TGCGCCAGCAGCCAAATCCTAGCTGAGCAGTTCTTC. It encodes CASSQILAEQFF.

V and J are TRBV6-6 and TRBJ2-7; TRBD1 agrees at 11 bases. The CDR3 contains 16 residues. Losses at the gene ends were 6 bases for V and 4 bases for J; bases not matched to a gene: 11. Germline V gene sequence: CDR1 MNHNY, CDR2 SVGAGI (reference sequence). The CDR3 loop reads CASSLTPGQGVYEQYF. The CDR3 DNA reads TGTGCCAGCAGCCTCACACCGGGACAGGGGGTATACGAGCAGTACTTC.

The chain employs TRBV5-6 and TRBJ2-7; D perhaps matches TRBD2 (6 bases). This CDR3 comprises 14 residues. V was shortened by 4 bases and J by 9 bases, with 20 bases between the two germline ends. Germline lookup yields CDR1 SGHDT and CDR2 YYEEEE. CDR3 protein: CASSMGLAPHGQYF. The CDR3 region has the DNA TGTGCCAGCAGCATGGGACTCGCGCCCCATGGGCAGTACTTC.

The genes are TRBV3-1 (or the pseudogene TRBV3-2) and TRBJ2-5, with D perhaps being TRBD1 or TRBD2 (6 bases each). The V gene lost 2 bases and the J gene lost 2 bases, with 15 bases spanning the gap. Looked up from germline, CDR1 is LGHDT and CDR2 is YNNKEL (reference sequence). The CDR3 sequence is 16 residues long. This chain's CDR3 is CASSQCGTRTQETQYF. The CDR3 DNA sequence: TGTGCCAGCAGCCAATGCGGGACAAGGACACAAGAGACCCAGTACTTC.